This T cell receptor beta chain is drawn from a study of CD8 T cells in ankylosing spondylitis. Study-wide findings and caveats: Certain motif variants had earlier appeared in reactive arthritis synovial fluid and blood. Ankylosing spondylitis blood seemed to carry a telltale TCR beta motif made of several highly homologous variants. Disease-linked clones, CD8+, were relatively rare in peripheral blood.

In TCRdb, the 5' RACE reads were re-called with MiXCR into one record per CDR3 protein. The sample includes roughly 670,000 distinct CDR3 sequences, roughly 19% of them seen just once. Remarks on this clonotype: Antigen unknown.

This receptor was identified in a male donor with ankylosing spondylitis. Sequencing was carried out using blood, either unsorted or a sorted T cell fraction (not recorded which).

The CDR3 region has the DNA TGTGCCATCAGTGAGTCGGGACTAGCGGAAGATACGCAGTATTTT. Translating it yields CAISESGLAEDTQYF. The V gene is TRBV10-3, the J gene TRBJ2-3; 11 bases match TRBD2. This CDR3 region has 15 residues. Germline trimming cut 0 bases from V and 5 bases from J; bases unmatched to any gene: 1. CDR1 is ENHRY, CDR2 SYGVKD, per germline.